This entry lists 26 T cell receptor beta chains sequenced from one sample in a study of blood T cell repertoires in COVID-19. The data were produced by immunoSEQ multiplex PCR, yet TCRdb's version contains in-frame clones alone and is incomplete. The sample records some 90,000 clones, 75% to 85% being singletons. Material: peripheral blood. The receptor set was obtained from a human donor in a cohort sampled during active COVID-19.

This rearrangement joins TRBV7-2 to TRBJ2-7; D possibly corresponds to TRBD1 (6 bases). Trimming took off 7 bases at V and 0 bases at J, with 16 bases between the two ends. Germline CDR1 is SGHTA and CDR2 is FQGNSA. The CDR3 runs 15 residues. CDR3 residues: CASIPGQGSSYEQYF. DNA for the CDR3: TGTGCCAGCATACCGGGGCAGGGGAGCTCCTACGAGCAGTACTTC.

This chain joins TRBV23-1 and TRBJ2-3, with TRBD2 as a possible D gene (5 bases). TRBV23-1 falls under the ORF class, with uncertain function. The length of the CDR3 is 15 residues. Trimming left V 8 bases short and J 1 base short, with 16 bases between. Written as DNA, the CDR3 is TGCGCCAGCGGGAGAAATAGCAATTGCACAGATACGCAGTATTTT. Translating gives CASGRNSNCTDTQYF.

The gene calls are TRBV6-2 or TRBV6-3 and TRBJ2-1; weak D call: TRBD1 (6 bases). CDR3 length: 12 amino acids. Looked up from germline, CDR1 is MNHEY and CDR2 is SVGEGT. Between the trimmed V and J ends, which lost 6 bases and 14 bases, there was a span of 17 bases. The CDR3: CASSLGDRSKFF. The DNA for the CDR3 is TGTGCCAGCAGCCTAGGAGACAGGTCTAAGTTCTTC.

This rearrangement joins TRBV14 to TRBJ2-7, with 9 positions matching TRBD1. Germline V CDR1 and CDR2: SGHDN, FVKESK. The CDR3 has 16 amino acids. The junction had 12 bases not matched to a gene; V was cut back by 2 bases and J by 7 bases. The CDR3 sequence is CASSQPGTGSLWEQYF. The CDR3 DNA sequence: TGTGCCAGCAGCCAACCCGGGACAGGGAGTCTGTGGGAGCAGTACTTC.

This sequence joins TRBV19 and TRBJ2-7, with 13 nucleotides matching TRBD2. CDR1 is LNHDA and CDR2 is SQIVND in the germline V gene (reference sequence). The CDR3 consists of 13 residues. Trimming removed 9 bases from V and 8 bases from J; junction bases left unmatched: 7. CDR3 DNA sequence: TGTGCCAGCAGGACTAGCGGGAGTATTCAGCAGTACTTC. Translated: CASRTSGSIQQYF.

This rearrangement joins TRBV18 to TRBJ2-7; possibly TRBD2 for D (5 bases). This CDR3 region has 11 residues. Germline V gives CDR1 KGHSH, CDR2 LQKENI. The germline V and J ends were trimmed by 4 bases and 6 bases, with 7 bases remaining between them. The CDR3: CASSLGLEQYF. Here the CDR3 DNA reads TGTGCCAGCTCACTTGGACTCGAGCAGTACTTC. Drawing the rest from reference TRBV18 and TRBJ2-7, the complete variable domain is NAGVMQNPRHLVRRRGQEARLRCSPMKGHSHVYWYRQLPEEGLKFMVYLQKENIIDESGMPKERFSAEFPKEGPSILRIQQVVRGDSAAYFCASSLGLEQYFGPGTRLTVT.

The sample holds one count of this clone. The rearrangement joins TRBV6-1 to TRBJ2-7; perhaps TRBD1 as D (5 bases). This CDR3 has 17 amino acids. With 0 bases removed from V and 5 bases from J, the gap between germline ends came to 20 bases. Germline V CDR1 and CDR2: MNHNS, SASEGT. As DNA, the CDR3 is TGTGCCAGCAGTGAAGCGCAATGGGGCAGGGAAGTTCACGAGCAGTACTTC. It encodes CASSEAQWGREVHEQYF.

In DNA, the CDR3 is TGTGCCAGCAGCCAAGGACAGGGGCTACCCTACGAGCAGTACTTC. This translates into CASSQGQGLPYEQYF. The chain has TRBV3-1 (or the pseudogene TRBV3-2) and TRBJ2-7; 8 bases fit TRBD1. There are 15 residues in the CDR3. Germline loops: CDR1 LGHDT, CDR2 YNNKEL (reference sequence). With V trimmed by 1 base and J by 2 bases, 4 bases remained unmatched.

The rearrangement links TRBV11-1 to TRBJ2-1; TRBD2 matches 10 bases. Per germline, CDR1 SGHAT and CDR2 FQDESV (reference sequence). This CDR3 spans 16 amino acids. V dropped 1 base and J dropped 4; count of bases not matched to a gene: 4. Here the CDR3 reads CASSLGPSGSYNEQFF. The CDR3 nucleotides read TGTGCCAGCAGCTTAGGTCCTAGCGGGAGTTACAATGAGCAGTTCTTC.

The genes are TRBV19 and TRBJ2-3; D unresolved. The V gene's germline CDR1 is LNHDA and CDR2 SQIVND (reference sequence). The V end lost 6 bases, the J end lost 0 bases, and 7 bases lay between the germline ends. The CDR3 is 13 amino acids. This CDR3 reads CASRAASTDTQYF. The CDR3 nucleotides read TGTGCCAGTAGGGCTGCTAGCACAGATACGCAGTATTTT.

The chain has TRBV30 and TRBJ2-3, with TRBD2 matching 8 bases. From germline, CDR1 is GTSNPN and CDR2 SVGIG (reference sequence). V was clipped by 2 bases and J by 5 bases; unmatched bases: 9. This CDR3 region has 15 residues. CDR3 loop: CAWSLTGGPGDTQYF. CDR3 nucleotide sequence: TGTGCCTGGAGTCTTACGGGAGGGCCGGGAGATACGCAGTATTTT.

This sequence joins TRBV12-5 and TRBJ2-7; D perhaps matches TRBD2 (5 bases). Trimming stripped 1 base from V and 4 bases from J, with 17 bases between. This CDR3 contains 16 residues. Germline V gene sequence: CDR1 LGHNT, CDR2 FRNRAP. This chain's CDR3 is CASGLDPPGSWYEQYF. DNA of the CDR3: TGTGCTAGTGGTTTGGACCCCCCGGGGAGTTGGTACGAGCAGTACTTC.

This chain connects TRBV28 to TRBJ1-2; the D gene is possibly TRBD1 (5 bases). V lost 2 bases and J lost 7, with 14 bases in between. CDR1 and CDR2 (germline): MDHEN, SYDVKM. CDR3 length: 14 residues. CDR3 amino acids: CASSLAGRLGGYTF. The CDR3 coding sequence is TGTGCCAGCAGTTTAGCGGGGCGCTTAGGTGGCTACACCTTC.

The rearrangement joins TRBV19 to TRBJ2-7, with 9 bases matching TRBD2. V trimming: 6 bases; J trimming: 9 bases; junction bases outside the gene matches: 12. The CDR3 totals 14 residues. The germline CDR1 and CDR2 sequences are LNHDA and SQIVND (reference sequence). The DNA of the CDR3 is TGTGCCAGTAGGTCTAGCGGGACGGCCCGGGGGCAGTACTTC. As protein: CASRSSGTARGQYF.

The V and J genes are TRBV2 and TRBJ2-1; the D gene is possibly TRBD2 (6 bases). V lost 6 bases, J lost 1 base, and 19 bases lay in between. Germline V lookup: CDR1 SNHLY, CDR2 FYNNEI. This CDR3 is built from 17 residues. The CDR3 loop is CASRDGSSFRSYNEQFF. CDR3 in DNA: TGTGCCAGCAGGGACGGGAGTTCGTTTAGGTCCTACAATGAGCAGTTCTTC.

DNA for the CDR3: TGTGCCAGCAGTTACAGGGGAAAATACACTGAAGCTTTCTTT. Its translation: CASSYRGKYTEAFF. The chain joins TRBV11-2 to TRBJ1-1; 7 bases agree with TRBD1. The V gene end was trimmed by 6 bases and the J gene end by 3 bases; junction bases not matched to a gene: 7. CDR1 and CDR2 (germline): SGHAT, FQNNGV. The length of the CDR3 is 14 residues.

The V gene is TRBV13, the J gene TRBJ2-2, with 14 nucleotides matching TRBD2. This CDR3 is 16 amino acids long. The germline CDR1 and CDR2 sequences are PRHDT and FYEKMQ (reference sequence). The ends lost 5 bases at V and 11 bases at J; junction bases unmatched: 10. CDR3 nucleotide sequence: TGTGCCAGCAGCCTGGGACTAGCGGGAGCAGGGAACGAGCTGTTTTTT. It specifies CASSLGLAGAGNELFF.

The CDR3 reads CATSGRVASGSSYEQYF. The CDR3 DNA sequence: TGTGCCACCAGCGGCCGTGTGGCTAGCGGGAGCTCCTACGAGCAGTACTTC. V is TRBV15 and J is TRBJ2-7, with 10 nucleotides matching TRBD2. The CDR3 totals 17 residues. The trim removed 5 bases at V and 0 bases at J, leaving 10 bases unmatched. Germline loops: CDR1 LNHNV, CDR2 YYDKDF (reference sequence).

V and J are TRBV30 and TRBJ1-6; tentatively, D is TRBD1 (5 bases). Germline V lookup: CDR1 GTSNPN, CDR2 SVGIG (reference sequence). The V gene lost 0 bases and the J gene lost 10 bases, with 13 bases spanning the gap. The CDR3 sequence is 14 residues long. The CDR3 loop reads CAWSVRRGQSPLHF. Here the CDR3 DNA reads TGTGCCTGGAGTGTAAGGAGGGGCCAGTCACCCCTCCACTTT. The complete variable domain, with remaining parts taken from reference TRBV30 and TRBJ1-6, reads SQTIHQWPATLVQPVGSPLSLECTVEGTSNPNLYWYRQAAGRGLQLLFYSVGIGQISSEVPQNLSASRPQDRQFILSSKKLLLSDSGFYLCAWSVRRGQSPLHFGNGTRLTVT.

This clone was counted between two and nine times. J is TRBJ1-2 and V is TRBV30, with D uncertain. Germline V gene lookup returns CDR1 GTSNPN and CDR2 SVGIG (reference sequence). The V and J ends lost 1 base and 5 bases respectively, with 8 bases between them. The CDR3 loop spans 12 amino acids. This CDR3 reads CAWSGGIYGYTF. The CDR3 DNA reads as TGTGCCTGGAGTGGAGGGATTTATGGCTACACCTTC. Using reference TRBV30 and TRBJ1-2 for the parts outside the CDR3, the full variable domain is SQTIHQWPATLVQPVGSPLSLECTVEGTSNPNLYWYRQAAGRGLQLLFYSVGIGQISSEVPQNLSASRPQDRQFILSSKKLLLSDSGFYLCAWSGGIYGYTFGSGTRLTVV.

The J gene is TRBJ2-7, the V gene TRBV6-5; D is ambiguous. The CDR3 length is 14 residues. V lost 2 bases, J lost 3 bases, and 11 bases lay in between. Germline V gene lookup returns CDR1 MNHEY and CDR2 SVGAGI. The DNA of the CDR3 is TGTGCCAGCAGTTACGGTATCCTAGGCTACGAGCAGTACTTC. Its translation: CASSYGILGYEQYF.

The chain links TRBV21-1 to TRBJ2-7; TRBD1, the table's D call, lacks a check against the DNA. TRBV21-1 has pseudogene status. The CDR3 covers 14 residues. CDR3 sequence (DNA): TGTGCCAGCAGGATTGACAGGGCTAGGGATGAGCAGTACTTC. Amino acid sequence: CASRIDRARDEQYF.

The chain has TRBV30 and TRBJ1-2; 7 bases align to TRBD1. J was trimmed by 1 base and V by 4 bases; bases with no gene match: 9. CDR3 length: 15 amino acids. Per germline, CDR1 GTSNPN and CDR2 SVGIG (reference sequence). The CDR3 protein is CAWIRTGAFNYGYTF. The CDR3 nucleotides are TGTGCCTGGATTAGGACAGGCGCCTTTAACTATGGCTACACCTTC.

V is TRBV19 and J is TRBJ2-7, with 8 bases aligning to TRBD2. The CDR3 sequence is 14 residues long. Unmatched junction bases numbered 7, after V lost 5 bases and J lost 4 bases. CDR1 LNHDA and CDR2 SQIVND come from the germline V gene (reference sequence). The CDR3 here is CASSHSGRNYEQYF. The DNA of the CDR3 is TGTGCCAGTAGTCACAGCGGGAGAAATTACGAGCAGTACTTC.

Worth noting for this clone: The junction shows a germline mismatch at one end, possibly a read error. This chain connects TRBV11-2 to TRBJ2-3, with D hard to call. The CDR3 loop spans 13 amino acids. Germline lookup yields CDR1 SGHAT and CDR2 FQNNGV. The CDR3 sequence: CASTLIRADTQYF. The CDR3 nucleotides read TGTGCCAGCACCTTAATCCGGGCAGATACGCAGTATTTT.

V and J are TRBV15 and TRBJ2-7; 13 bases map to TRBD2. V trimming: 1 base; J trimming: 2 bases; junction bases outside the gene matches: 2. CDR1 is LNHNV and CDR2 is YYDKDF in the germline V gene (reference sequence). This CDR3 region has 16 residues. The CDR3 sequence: CATSRGGTSGTYEQYF. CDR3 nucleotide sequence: TGTGCCACCAGCAGAGGGGGGACTAGCGGGACCTACGAGCAGTACTTC.